The present T cell receptor (beta chain) was sequenced within a study of Graves' ophthalmopathy and Graves' hyperthyroidism. Other autoimmune diseases, uncontrolled infections, pregnancy or lactation ruled patients out of participation. Germline loops: CDR1 LNHDA, CDR2 SQIVND (reference sequence). With 5 bases clipped from V and 9 bases from J, the junction kept 16 bases outside the gene matches. This CDR3 comprises 16 residues. TCR beta CDR3 regions were amplified from RNA transcripts. RT-PCR with HTBI primers came first, then second-round multiplex PCR. TCRdb reprocessed the multiplex PCR reads with MiXCR, giving one entry per CDR3 protein. Of approximately 700,000 distinct CDR3 sequences listed, approximately 39% were seen once; the top ten hold over 2.5%.

Sequenced sample: peripheral blood. The chain recombines TRBV19 with TRBJ2-5; 9 nucleotides align to TRBD1. This clonotype originated in an adult man with Graves' ophthalmopathy. The CDR3 protein is CASSYGTGYSNQPQYF. The CDR3 region has the DNA TGTGCCAGTAGTTATGGGACAGGGTATAGCAATCAGCCCCAGTACTTC.